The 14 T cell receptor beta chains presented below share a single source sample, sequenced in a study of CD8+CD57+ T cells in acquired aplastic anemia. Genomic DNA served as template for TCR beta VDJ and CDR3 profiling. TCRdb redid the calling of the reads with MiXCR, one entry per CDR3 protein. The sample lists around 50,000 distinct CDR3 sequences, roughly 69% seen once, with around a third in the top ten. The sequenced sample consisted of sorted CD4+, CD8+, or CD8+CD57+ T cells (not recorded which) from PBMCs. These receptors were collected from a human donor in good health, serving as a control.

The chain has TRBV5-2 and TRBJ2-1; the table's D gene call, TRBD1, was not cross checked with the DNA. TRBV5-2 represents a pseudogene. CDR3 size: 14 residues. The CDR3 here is CASSARDRGNEQFF. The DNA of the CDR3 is TGTGCCAGCAGCGCACGGGACAGGGGCAATGAGCAGTTCTTC.

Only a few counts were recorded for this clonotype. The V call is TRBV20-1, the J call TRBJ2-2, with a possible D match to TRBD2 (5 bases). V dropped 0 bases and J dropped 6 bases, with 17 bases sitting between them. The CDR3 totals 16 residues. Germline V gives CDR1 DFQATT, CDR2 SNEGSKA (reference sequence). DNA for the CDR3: TGCAGTGCTAGAGATCATAAGGGTCTGAGGGCCGGGGAGCTGTTTTTT. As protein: CSARDHKGLRAGELFF.

The CDR3 reads CASSFAGPTNEKLFF. For the CDR3, the DNA is TGTGCCAGCAGCTTTGCAGGACCAACTAATGAAAAACTGTTTTTT. The gene calls are TRBV5-5 and TRBJ1-4; D uncertain. The length of the CDR3 is 15 residues. Germline CDR1 and CDR2: SGHKS and YYEKEE (reference sequence). V lost 2 bases, J lost 0 bases, and 8 bases lay in between.

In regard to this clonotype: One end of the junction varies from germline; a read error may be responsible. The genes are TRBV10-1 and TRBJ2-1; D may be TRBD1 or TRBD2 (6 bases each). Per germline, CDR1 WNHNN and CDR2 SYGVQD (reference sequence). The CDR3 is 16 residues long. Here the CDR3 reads CASSEGRGAPYSEQFF. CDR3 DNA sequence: TGCGCCAGCAGTGAAGGTAGGGGGGCACCCTACAGTGAGCAGTTCTTC.

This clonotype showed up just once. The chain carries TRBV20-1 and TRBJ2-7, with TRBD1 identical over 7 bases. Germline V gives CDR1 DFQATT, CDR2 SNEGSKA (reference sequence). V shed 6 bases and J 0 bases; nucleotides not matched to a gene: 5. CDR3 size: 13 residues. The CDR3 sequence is CSAPTGSSYEQYF. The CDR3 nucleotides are TGCAGTGCCCCGACAGGGAGCTCCTACGAGCAGTACTTC.

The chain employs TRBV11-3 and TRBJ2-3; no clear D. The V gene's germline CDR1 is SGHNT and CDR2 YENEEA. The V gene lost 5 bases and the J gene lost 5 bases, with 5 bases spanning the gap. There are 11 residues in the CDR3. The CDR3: CASSRGDTQYF. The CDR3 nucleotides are TGTGCCAGCAGCCGAGGAGATACGCAGTATTTT.

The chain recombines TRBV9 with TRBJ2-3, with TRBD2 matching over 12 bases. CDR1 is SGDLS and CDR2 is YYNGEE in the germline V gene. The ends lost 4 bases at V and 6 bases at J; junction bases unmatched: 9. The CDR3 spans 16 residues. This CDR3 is CASSLRTSGEEDTQYF. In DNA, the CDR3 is TGTGCCAGCAGCCTCAGGACTAGCGGGGAGGAGGATACGCAGTATTTT.

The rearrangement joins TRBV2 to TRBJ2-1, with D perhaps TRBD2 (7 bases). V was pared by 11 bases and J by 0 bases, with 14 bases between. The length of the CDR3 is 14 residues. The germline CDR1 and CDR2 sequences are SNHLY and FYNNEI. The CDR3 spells CAGRGASSYNEQFF. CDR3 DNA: TGTGCCGGGAGGGGGGCGAGCTCCTACAATGAGCAGTTCTTC.

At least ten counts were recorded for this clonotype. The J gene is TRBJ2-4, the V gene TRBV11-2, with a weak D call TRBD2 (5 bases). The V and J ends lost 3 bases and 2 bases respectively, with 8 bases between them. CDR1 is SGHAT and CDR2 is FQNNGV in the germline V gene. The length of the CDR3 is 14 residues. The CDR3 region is CASSFSTTKNIQYF. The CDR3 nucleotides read TGTGCCAGCAGCTTTTCGACTACCAAAAACATTCAGTACTTC.

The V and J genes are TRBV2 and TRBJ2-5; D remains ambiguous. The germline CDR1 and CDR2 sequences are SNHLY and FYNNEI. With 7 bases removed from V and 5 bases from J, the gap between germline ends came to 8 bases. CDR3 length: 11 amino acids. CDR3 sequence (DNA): TGTGCCAGCAACCAGGTCGAGACCCAGTACTTC. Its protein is CASNQVETQYF.

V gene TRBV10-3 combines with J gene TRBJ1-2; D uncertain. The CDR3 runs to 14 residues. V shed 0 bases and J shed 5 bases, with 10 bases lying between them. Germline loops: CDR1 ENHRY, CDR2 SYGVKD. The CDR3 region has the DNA TGTGCCATCAGTGAGTCGAGCTCCCCGTATGGCTACACCTTC. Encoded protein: CAISESSSPYGYTF.

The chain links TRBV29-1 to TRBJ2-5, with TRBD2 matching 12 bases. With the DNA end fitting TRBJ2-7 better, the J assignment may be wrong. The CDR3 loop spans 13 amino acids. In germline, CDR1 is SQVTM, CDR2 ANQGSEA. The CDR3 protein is CSVRLAGVYEQYF. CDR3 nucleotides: TGCAGCGTTAGACTAGCGGGGGTATACGAGCAGTACTTC.

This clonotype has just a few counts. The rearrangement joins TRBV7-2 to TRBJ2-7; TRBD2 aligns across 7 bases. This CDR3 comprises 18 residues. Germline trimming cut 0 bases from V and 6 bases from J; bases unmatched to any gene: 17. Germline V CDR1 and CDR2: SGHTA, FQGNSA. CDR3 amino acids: CASSLAPPSIAGLFEQYF. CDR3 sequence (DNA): TGTGCCAGCAGCTTAGCCCCACCGTCGATAGCGGGTTTGTTCGAGCAGTACTTC.

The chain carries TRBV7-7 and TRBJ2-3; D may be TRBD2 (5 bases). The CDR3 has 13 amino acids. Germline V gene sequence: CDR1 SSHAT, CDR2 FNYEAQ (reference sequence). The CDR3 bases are TGTCCTAGCAGCTTAGTCTGGGCAGATACGCAGTATTTT. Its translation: CPSSLVWADTQYF.